Listed below are T cell receptor beta chains from one sample, sequenced in a study of T cell changes during pregnancy in multiple sclerosis. Data came from immunoSEQ multiplex PCR; TCRdb stores just in-frame clones and leaves some out. The data hold 70,000 to 80,000 clones, with just over 90% observed a single time. The source material was CD4+ T cells from peripheral blood mononuclear cells, sampled before pregnancy. Receptors were obtained from a female donor with multiple sclerosis, enrolled in a pregnancy study. CDR3s include the opening cysteine and the closing phenylalanine or tryptophan. Each record gives: clone size, D gene, J gene, V gene, CDR3 protein, CDR3 DNA. The D gene is left open where the match is weak. Expanded clones get a size class; other rows say once, few or many, or leave the size out.

clone size: NA; D gene: NA; J gene: TRBJ2-3; V gene: TRBV4-2; CDR3 protein: CASSQERVAASTDTQYF; CDR3 DNA: TGTGCCAGCAGCCAAGAACGGGTGGCGGCGAGCACAGATACGCAGTATTTT
clone size: NA; D gene: TRBD1; J gene: TRBJ1-1; V gene: TRBV11-2; CDR3 protein: CASRRSGQGAVEAFF; CDR3 DNA: TGTGCCAGCAGACGGTCGGGACAGGGGGCGGTTGAAGCTTTCTTT
clone size: once; D gene: TRBD2; J gene: TRBJ2-3; V gene: TRBV29-1; CDR3 protein: CSARIAGGADTQYF; CDR3 DNA: TGCAGCGCCCGCATAGCGGGGGGGGCAGATACGCAGTATTTT
clone size: NA; D gene: TRBD1; J gene: TRBJ1-4; V gene: TRBV5-6; CDR3 protein: CASSLYRGNEKLFF; CDR3 DNA: TGTGCCAGCAGCTTGTACAGGGGTAATGAAAAACTGTTTTTT
clone size: NA; D gene: NA; J gene: TRBJ1-5; V gene: TRBV7-9; CDR3 protein: CASSPGGANQPQHF; CDR3 DNA: TGTGCCAGCAGCCCTGGGGGGGCTAATCAGCCCCAGCATTTT
clone size: NA; D gene: NA; J gene: TRBJ1-2; V gene: TRBV27; CDR3 protein: CASSYRGGYTF; CDR3 DNA: TGTGCCAGCAGTTACCGCGGGGGCTACACCTTC
clone size: NA; D gene: TRBD1; J gene: TRBJ1-1; V gene: TRBV27; CDR3 protein: CASSPQQGRNTEAFF; CDR3 DNA: TGTGCCAGCAGTCCCCAACAGGGGAGGAACACTGAAGCTTTCTTT
clone size: NA; D gene: NA; J gene: TRBJ1-1; V gene: TRBV7-2; CDR3 protein: CASSSQMNTEAFF; CDR3 DNA: TGTGCCAGCAGCTCTCAGATGAACACTGAAGCTTTCTTT
clone size: NA; D gene: NA; J gene: TRBJ1-4; V gene: TRBV5-1; CDR3 protein: CASSLDAGARGEKLFF; CDR3 DNA: TGCGCCAGCAGCTTGGACGCGGGCGCCCGGGGTGAAAAACTGTTTTTT
clone size: NA; D gene: TRBD1; J gene: TRBJ2-7; V gene: TRBV11-1; CDR3 protein: CASSPGQGVGEQYF; CDR3 DNA: TGTGCCAGCAGCCCGGGACAGGGAGTTGGGGAGCAGTACTTC
clone size: once; D gene: TRBD1; J gene: TRBJ1-2; V gene: TRBV28; CDR3 protein: CASSSRRQGFYGYTF; CDR3 DNA: TGTGCCAGCAGTTCCCGCAGACAGGGCTTTTATGGCTACACCTTC
clone size: NA; D gene: NA; J gene: TRBJ2-5; V gene: TRBV2; CDR3 protein: CASSGTEQETQYF; CDR3 DNA: TGTGCCAGCAGTGGGACAGAACAAGAGACCCAGTACTTC
clone size: NA; D gene: NA; J gene: TRBJ1-1; V gene: TRBV28; CDR3 protein: CASSLSGNTEAFF; CDR3 DNA: TGTGCCAGCAGTTTGTCCGGGAACACTGAAGCTTTCTTT
clone size: NA; D gene: NA; J gene: TRBJ2-2; V gene: TRBV6-5; CDR3 protein: CASSYLDFSLPGELFF; CDR3 DNA: TGTGCCAGCAGTTACTTGGACTTTTCTCTACCCGGGGAGCTGTTTTTT
clone size: NA; D gene: NA; J gene: TRBJ1-1; V gene: TRBV6-7; CDR3 protein: CASSYSSPGEITEAFF; CDR3 DNA: TGTGCCAGCAGTTACTCGAGTCCAGGGGAGATCACTGAAGCTTTCTTT
clone size: NA; D gene: NA; J gene: TRBJ1-1; V gene: TRBV6-5; CDR3 protein: CASSYPQGFAFF; CDR3 DNA: TGTGCCAGCAGTTACCCTCAGGGTTTCGCTTTCTTT
clone size: once; D gene: TRBD1; J gene: TRBJ1-1; V gene: TRBV5-1; CDR3 protein: CASSLGTGGAKWVNTEAFF; CDR3 DNA: TGCGCCAGCAGCTTGGGGACAGGGGGCGCTAAATGGGTAAACACTGAAGCTTTCTTT
clone size: NA; D gene: NA; J gene: TRBJ2-6; V gene: TRBV27; CDR3 protein: CASSLLGAGANVLTF; CDR3 DNA: TGTGCCAGCAGTTTGTTGGGAGCTGGGGCCAACGTCCTGACTTTC
clone size: NA; D gene: NA; J gene: TRBJ2-7; V gene: TRBV7-8; CDR3 protein: CASSLRTSYEQYF; CDR3 DNA: TGTGCCAGCAGCTTAAGGACATCCTACGAGCAGTACTTC
clone size: NA; D gene: NA; J gene: TRBJ1-2; V gene: TRBV2; CDR3 protein: CASRRGYGYTF; CDR3 DNA: TGTGCCAGCAGGCGGGGATATGGCTACACCTTC
clone size: NA; D gene: NA; J gene: TRBJ2-5; V gene: TRBV5-4; CDR3 protein: CASSGTGLEKETQYF; CDR3 DNA: TGTGCCAGCAGCGGGACGGGACTCGAAAAAGAGACCCAGTACTTC
clone size: NA; D gene: NA; J gene: TRBJ2-4; V gene: TRBV4-3; CDR3 protein: CASSQALDQNIQYF; CDR3 DNA: TGCGCCAGCAGCCAAGCATTAGATCAAAACATTCAGTACTTC
clone size: NA; D gene: NA; J gene: TRBJ2-5; V gene: TRBV28; CDR3 protein: CASSLPGVGKETQYF; CDR3 DNA: TGTGCCAGCAGTCTACCCGGGGTAGGGAAAGAGACCCAGTACTTC
clone size: few; D gene: TRBD2; J gene: TRBJ2-3; V gene: TRBV6-1; CDR3 protein: CASRGLAGGKDTQYF; CDR3 DNA: TGTGCCAGCAGGGGGCTAGCGGGAGGGAAAGATACGCAGTATTTT
clone size: many; D gene: TRBD2; J gene: TRBJ2-2; V gene: TRBV11-2; CDR3 protein: CASSLDSRGGNTGELFF; CDR3 DNA: TGTGCCAGCAGCTTAGATTCGCGGGGGGGCAACACCGGGGAGCTGTTTTTT
clone size: NA; D gene: NA; J gene: TRBJ1-1; V gene: TRBV10-3; CDR3 protein: CAITQGRHEAFF; CDR3 DNA: TGTGCCATCACTCAAGGGAGGCATGAAGCTTTCTTT
clone size: NA; D gene: NA; J gene: TRBJ1-4; V gene: TRBV18; CDR3 protein: CASSPVGSPGEKLFF; CDR3 DNA: TGTGCCAGCTCACCAGTCGGGTCGCCGGGAGAAAAACTGTTTTTT
clone size: NA; D gene: NA; J gene: TRBJ2-1; V gene: TRBV27; CDR3 protein: CASSLIPSSYNEQFF; CDR3 DNA: TGTGCCAGCAGTTTAATCCCGAGCTCCTACAATGAGCAGTTCTTC
clone size: NA; D gene: TRBD1; J gene: TRBJ2-2; V gene: TRBV10-3; CDR3 protein: CAISEGRGTNTGELFF; CDR3 DNA: TGTGCCATCAGTGAGGGCAGGGGGACGAACACCGGGGAGCTGTTTTTT
clone size: NA; D gene: TRBD2; J gene: TRBJ2-3; V gene: TRBV5-8; CDR3 protein: CASSQGLAGAGDTQYF; CDR3 DNA: TGTGCCAGCAGCCAAGGACTAGCGGGGGCGGGAGATACGCAGTATTTT
clone size: NA; D gene: TRBD1; J gene: TRBJ1-5; V gene: TRBV30; CDR3 protein: CAYRTGSSFNQPQHF; CDR3 DNA: TGTGCCTACAGGACAGGGAGCTCTTTTAATCAGCCCCAGCATTTT
clone size: NA; D gene: TRBD1; J gene: TRBJ1-1; V gene: TRBV6-1; CDR3 protein: CASRDRGGTEAFF; CDR3 DNA: TGTGCCAGCAGGGACAGGGGTGGCACTGAAGCTTTCTTT
clone size: NA; D gene: TRBD1; J gene: TRBJ2-5; V gene: TRBV29-1; CDR3 protein: CSVGDRGGQYF; CDR3 DNA: TGCAGCGTTGGGGACAGGGGTGGGCAGTACTTC
clone size: NA; D gene: TRBD2; J gene: TRBJ2-1; V gene: TRBV10-3; CDR3 protein: CAISERLGVGLAGPTAGGQFF; CDR3 DNA: TGTGCCATCAGTGAGAGGCTTGGTGTGGGACTAGCGGGGCCAACCGCTGGCGGGCAGTTCTTC
clone size: NA; D gene: TRBD1; J gene: TRBJ1-2; V gene: TRBV19; CDR3 protein: CASSGTGVNYGYTF; CDR3 DNA: TGTGCCAGTAGCGGGACAGGGGTTAACTATGGCTACACCTTC
clone size: once; D gene: NA; J gene: TRBJ1-6; V gene: TRBV6-5; CDR3 protein: CASRPTGSYNSPLHF; CDR3 DNA: TGTGCCAGCAGGCCTACCGGCTCCTATAATTCACCCCTCCACTTT
clone size: NA; D gene: TRBD1; J gene: TRBJ1-2; V gene: TRBV19; CDR3 protein: CASSAGQGRPSWGYTF; CDR3 DNA: TGTGCCAGTAGTGCGGGACAGGGGCGCCCCTCGTGGGGCTACACCTTC
clone size: NA; D gene: TRBD1; J gene: TRBJ2-7; V gene: TRBV29-1; CDR3 protein: CSARAPGTGGTYEQYF; CDR3 DNA: TGCAGCGCGAGGGCCCCGGGGACAGGGGGTACCTACGAGCAGTACTTC
clone size: NA; D gene: TRBD1; J gene: TRBJ1-2; V gene: TRBV4-3; CDR3 protein: CASSQEAGGPTNYGYTF; CDR3 DNA: TGCGCCAGCAGCCAAGAGGCAGGGGGCCCTACCAACTATGGCTACACCTTC
clone size: NA; D gene: TRBD1; J gene: TRBJ1-2; V gene: TRBV18; CDR3 protein: CASRQGAYGYTF; CDR3 DNA: TGTGCCTCCCGACAGGGGGCATATGGCTACACCTTC
clone size: NA; D gene: TRBD2; J gene: TRBJ2-1; V gene: TRBV7-6; CDR3 protein: CASSPTSGGYNEQFF; CDR3 DNA: TGTGCCAGCAGCCCGACTAGCGGGGGCTACAATGAGCAGTTCTTC
clone size: NA; D gene: TRBD1; J gene: TRBJ1-4; V gene: TRBV15; CDR3 protein: CATSLTEGRGQVNEKLFF; CDR3 DNA: TGTGCCACCAGCCTAACCGAGGGGAGGGGACAGGTAAATGAAAAACTGTTTTTT
clone size: NA; D gene: TRBD1; J gene: TRBJ1-6; V gene: TRBV7-6; CDR3 protein: CASSSQGSNSPLHF; CDR3 DNA: TGTGCCAGCAGCTCACAGGGGAGTAATTCACCCCTCCACTTT
clone size: NA; D gene: TRBD1; J gene: TRBJ2-7; V gene: TRBV18; CDR3 protein: CASSPQRTGGLEQYF; CDR3 DNA: TGTGCCAGCTCACCACAGAGGACAGGGGGACTCGAGCAGTACTTC
clone size: NA; D gene: NA; J gene: TRBJ2-2; V gene: TRBV20-1; CDR3 protein: CSAREVGELFF; CDR3 DNA: TGCAGTGCTAGGGAGGTCGGGGAGCTGTTTTTT
clone size: NA; D gene: NA; J gene: TRBJ1-1; V gene: TRBV10-3; CDR3 protein: CAISQQGRDREAFF; CDR3 DNA: TGTGCCATCAGCCAACAGGGCAGAGACCGTGAAGCTTTCTTT
clone size: NA; D gene: TRBD1; J gene: TRBJ1-5; V gene: TRBV4-2; CDR3 protein: CASSRTGTGNSRPQHF; CDR3 DNA: TGTGCCAGCAGCCGGACCGGGACAGGCAATAGTCGGCCCCAGCATTTT